This TCR beta chain was sequenced for a study of control samples from healthy donors and cancer patients. Assay: immunoSEQ multiplex PCR; the TCRdb copy retains only in-frame clones and omits some. The sample shows approximately 120,000 clones, 75% to 90% of them seen only once. Deletions cut 6 bases from V and 5 bases from J, with 13 bases between. The CDR3 is made up of 13 amino acids. Sequencing was performed on blood. This chain connects TRBV12-3 or TRBV12-4 to TRBJ1-2; D is uncertain. The sequence derives from a woman aged 45 to 65 in good health. The CDR3 DNA is TGTGCCAGCAGCCAAACCGATACGTATGGCTACACCTTC. Translation gives CASSQTDTYGYTF.